This T cell receptor (beta chain) stems from a study of vaccination and CD4 T cells after COVID-19. Germline CDR1 reads MNHNS; CDR2 reads SASEGT. The CDR3 length is 15 residues. The V end lost 0 bases, the J end lost 6 bases, and 14 bases lay between the germline ends. Treatment: approximately 9-day PBMC culture with coronavirus spike peptide pools or control peptides (ViraFEST assay). In the case of this clonotype: Its target is unknown.

Sequencing of cultured CD4+ T cell DNA used the Oncomine TCR Beta short-read assay. MiXCR, applied by TCRdb to the PCR reads, yields one record per CDR3 protein. The sample holds 15,000 to 20,000 distinct CDR3 sequences, 55% to 70% seen once. This chain connects TRBV6-1 to TRBJ1-2; D gene unclear. The receptor was derived from a human donor who had recovered from COVID-19. The specimen was CD4+ T cells from blood, cultured in vitro, collected after SARS-CoV-2 vaccination. The CDR3 is CASSEAVLSGDGYTF. CDR3 coding DNA: TGTGCCAGCAGTGAAGCGGTTCTCAGCGGGGATGGCTACACCTTC.